This T cell receptor beta chain emerged from a study of OX40 agonist ivuxolimab in advanced cancers. Study findings and constraints: The average count of expanded clones was higher among CD8+ T cells than among CD4+.

Sampling of blood occurred at baseline, cycle 4 day 1, and cycle 7 day 1. The repertoire was sequenced with immunoSEQ multiplex PCR; TCRdb's copy has only in-frame clones and lacks some. This table holds approximately 45,000 clones, 75% to 85% found once. As concerns this clone: Its antigen is unknown.

The source is an adult with an advanced solid tumor such as melanoma, head and neck, liver or kidney cancer. The sample consisted of CD4+ or CD8+ T cells sorted from blood, taken in a trial of the OX40 agonist ivuxolimab.

CDR3 DNA sequence: TGTGCCAGCAGCTCCCGGGATCCCACACTAAGGGCTTTCTTT. It codes for CASSSRDPTLRAFF. The chain has TRBV5-4 and TRBJ1-1; D not certain. V gave up 3 bases and J gave up 11 bases, with 20 bases separating them. Germline V lookup: CDR1 SGHNT, CDR2 YYREEE (reference sequence). The CDR3 spans 14 residues. Using reference TRBV5-4 and TRBJ1-1 for the parts outside the CDR3, the full variable domain is ETGVTQSPTHLIKTRGQQVTLRCSSQSGHNTVSWYQQALGQGPQFIFQYYREEENGRGNFPPRFSGLQFPNYSSELNVNALELDDSALYLCASSSRDPTLRAFFGQGTRLTVV.